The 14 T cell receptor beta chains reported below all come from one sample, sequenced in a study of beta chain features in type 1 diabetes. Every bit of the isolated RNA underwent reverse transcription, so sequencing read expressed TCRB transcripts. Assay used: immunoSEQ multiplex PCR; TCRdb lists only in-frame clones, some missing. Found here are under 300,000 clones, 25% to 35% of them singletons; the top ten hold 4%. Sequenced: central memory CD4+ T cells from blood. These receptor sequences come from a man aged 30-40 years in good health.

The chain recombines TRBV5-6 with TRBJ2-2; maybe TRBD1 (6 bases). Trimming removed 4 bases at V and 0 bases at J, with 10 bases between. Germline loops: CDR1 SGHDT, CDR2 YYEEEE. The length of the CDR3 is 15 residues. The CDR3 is CASSPTGPNTGELFF. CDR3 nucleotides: TGTGCCAGCAGCCCGACAGGACCGAACACCGGGGAGCTGTTTTTT.

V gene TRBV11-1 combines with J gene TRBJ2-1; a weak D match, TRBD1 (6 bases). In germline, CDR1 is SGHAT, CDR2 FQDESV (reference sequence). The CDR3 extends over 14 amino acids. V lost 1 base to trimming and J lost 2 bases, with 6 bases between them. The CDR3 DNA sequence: TGTGCCAGCAGCTTAGGACAGGCCTACAATGAGCAGTTCTTC. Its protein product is CASSLGQAYNEQFF.

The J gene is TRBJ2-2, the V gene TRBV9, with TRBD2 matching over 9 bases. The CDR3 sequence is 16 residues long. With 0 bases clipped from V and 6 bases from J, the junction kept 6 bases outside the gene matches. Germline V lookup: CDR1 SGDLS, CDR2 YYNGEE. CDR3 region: CASSVVGGRESGELFF. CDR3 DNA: TGTGCCAGCAGCGTAGTCGGCGGGAGGGAGTCCGGGGAGCTGTTTTTT.

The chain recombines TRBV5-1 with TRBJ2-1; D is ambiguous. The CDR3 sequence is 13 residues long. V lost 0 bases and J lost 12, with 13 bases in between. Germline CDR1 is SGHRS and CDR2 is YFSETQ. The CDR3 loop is CASSLVGASAQFF. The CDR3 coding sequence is TGCGCCAGCAGCTTGGTTGGCGCATCGGCGCAGTTCTTC.

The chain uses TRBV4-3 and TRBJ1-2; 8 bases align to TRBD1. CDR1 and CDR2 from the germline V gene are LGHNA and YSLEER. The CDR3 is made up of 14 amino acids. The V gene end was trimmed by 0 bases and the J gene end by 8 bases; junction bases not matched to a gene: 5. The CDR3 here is CASSQDFAGGGYTF. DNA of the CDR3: TGCGCCAGCAGCCAAGATTTCGCAGGGGGCGGCTACACCTTC.

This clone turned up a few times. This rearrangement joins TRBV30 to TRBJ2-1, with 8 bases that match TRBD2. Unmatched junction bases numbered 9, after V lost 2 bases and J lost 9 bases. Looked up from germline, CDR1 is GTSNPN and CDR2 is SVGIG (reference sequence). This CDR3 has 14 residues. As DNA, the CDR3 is TGTGCCTGGAGTCCGTTCGGGGGGGCCAGTGAGCAGTTCTTC. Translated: CAWSPFGGASEQFF.

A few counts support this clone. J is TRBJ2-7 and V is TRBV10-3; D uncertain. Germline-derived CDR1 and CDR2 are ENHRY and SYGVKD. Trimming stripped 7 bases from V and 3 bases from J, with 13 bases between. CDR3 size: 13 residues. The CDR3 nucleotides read TGTGCCATCAATCAGGCTTCGGGCTACGAGCAGTACTTC. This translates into CAINQASGYEQYF.

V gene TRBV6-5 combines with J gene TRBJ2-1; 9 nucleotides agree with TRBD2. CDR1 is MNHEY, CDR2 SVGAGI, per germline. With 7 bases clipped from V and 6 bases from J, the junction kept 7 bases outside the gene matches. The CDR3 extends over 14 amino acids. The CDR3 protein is CASISAGGTNEQFF. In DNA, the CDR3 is TGTGCCAGCATATCTGCGGGAGGGACCAATGAGCAGTTCTTC.

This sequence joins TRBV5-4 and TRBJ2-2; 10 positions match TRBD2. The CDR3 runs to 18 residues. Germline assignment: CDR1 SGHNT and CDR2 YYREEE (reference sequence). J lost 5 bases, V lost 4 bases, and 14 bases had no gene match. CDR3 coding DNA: TGTGCCAGCAGCCCGAAGGCTAGCGGGAGCGTTGGAACCGGGGAGCTGTTTTTT. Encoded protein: CASSPKASGSVGTGELFF.

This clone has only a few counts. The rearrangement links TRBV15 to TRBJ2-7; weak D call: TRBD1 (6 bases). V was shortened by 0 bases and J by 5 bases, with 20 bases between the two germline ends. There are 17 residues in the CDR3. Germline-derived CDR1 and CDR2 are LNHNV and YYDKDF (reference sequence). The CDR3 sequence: CATSREKGFQGYHEQYF. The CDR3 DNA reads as TGTGCCACCAGCAGAGAAAAGGGCTTTCAGGGGTACCACGAGCAGTACTTC.

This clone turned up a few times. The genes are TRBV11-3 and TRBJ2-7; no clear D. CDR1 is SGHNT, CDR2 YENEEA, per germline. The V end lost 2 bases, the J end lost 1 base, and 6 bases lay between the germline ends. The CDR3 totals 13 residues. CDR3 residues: CASSLTDSYEQYF. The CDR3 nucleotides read TGTGCCAGCAGCTTAACGGATTCCTACGAGCAGTACTTC.

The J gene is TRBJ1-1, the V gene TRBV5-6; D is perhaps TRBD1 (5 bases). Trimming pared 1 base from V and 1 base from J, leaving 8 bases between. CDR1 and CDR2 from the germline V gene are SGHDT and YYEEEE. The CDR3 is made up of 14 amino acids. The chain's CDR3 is CASSLTGPNTEAFF. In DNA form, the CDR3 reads TGTGCCAGCAGCTTGACAGGCCCGAACACTGAAGCTTTCTTT.

The CDR3 coding sequence is TGCGCCAGCAGCCAAGATTGGGGACAGCGTGGTAATACGCAGTATTTT. Translated, it gives CASSQDWGQRGNTQYF. The chain uses TRBV4-3 and TRBJ2-3; 7 bases are shared with TRBD1. The CDR3 spans 16 residues. Trimming at V came to 0 bases and at J to 7 bases, leaving 10 bases not matched to a gene. The germline V gene has CDR1 LGHNA and CDR2 YSLEER.

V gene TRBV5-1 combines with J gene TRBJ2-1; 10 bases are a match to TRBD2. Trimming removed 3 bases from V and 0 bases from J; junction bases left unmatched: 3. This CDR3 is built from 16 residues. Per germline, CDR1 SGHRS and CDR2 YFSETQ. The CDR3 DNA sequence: TGCGCCAGCAGCTCCGCTAGCGGGAGCTCCTACAATGAGCAGTTCTTC. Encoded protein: CASSSASGSSYNEQFF. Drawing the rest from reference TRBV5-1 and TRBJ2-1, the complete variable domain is KAGVTQTPRYLIKTRGQQVTLSCSPISGHRSVSWYQQTPGQGLQFLFEYFSETQRNKGNFPGRFSGRQFSNSRSEMNVSTLELGDSALYLCASSSASGSSYNEQFFGPGTRLTVL.